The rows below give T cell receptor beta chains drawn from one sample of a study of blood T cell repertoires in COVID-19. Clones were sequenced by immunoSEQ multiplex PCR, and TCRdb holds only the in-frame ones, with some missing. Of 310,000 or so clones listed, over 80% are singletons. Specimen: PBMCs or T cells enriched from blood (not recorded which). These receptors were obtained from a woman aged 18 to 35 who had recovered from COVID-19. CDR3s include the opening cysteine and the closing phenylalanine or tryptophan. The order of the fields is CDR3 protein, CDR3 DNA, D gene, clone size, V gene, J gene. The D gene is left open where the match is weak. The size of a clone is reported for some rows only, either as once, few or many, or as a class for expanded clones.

CAASKGGFTDTQYF	TGTGCCGCTTCCAAGGGCGGGTTCACAGATACGCAGTATTTT	-	-	TRBV6-5	TRBJ2-3
CASSSTAYTGELFF	TGTGCCAGCAGCTCTACAGCTTACACCGGGGAGCTGTTTTTT	-	-	TRBV7-3	TRBJ2-2
CASSRLAGTENSPLHF	TGCGCCAGCAGCCGATTGGCCGGGACAGAAAATTCACCCCTCCACTTT	TRBD1	-	TRBV4-3	TRBJ1-6
CATSREVARNTIYF	TGTGCCACCAGCAGAGAGGTTGCGAGAAACACCATATATTTT	-	-	TRBV15	TRBJ1-3
CASSYIQGSREKLFF	TGTGCCAGCAGTTACATCCAGGGCTCGAGAGAAAAACTGTTTTTT	-	few	TRBV6-5	TRBJ1-4
CASSSGGRGGPKNEQFF	TGTGCCAGCAGTTCAGGGGGCCGCGGGGGCCCAAAAAATGAGCAGTTCTTC	-	once	TRBV7-2	TRBJ2-1
CASSHQGAALHF	TGTGCCAGCAGTCATCAGGGGGCGGCCCTCCACTTT	TRBD1	once	TRBV12-3/TRBV12-4	TRBJ1-6
CASRGMGVRGEKLFF	TGTGCCAGCAGGGGCATGGGAGTACGGGGTGAAAAACTGTTTTTT	-	-	TRBV6-5	TRBJ1-4
CSVYTSGGRDTQYF	TGCAGCGTCTATACTAGCGGGGGAAGAGATACGCAGTATTTT	TRBD2	-	TRBV29-1	TRBJ2-3
CASSPEGLRNTDTQYF	TGTGCCAGCAGTCCCGAAGGACTCAGAAACACAGATACGCAGTATTTT	-	-	TRBV27	TRBJ2-3
CASSLDGQALQPQHF	TGCGCCAGCAGCTTGGATGGACAAGCGCTTCAGCCCCAGCATTTT	-	-	TRBV5-1	TRBJ1-5
CASSLDLTGEAFF	TGTGCCAGCAGCCTGGATTTGACAGGGGAAGCTTTCTTT	TRBD1	once	TRBV5-4	TRBJ1-1
CASSLATGNTGNTIYF	TGTGCCAGCAGCTTAGCGACAGGGAACACTGGAAACACCATATATTTT	TRBD1	-	TRBV7-6	TRBJ1-3
CASSGISTITGDYGYTF	TGTGCCAGCAGTGGGATCTCGACAATAACGGGGGACTATGGCTACACCTTC	-	-	TRBV6-2/TRBV6-3	TRBJ1-2
CASSPGEVAPSEAFF	TGTGCCAGCAGTCCCGGCGAGGTGGCTCCGTCTGAAGCTTTCTTT	-	-	TRBV2	TRBJ1-1
CASSFPSGTGSHEQFF	TGTGCCAGCAGCTTTCCCTCCGGGACAGGGAGTCATGAGCAGTTCTTC	TRBD1	-	TRBV7-3	TRBJ2-1
CASNDPLAGLKYSYNEQFF	TGTGCCAGCAATGATCCACTAGCGGGCCTCAAATACTCCTACAATGAGCAGTTCTTC	TRBD2	-	TRBV6-1	TRBJ2-1
CAISGDSWGNTIYF	TGTGCCATCAGTGGGGACAGCTGGGGAAACACCATATATTTT	TRBD1	-	TRBV10-3	TRBJ1-3
CASSYGSPSGGYTF	TGTGCCAGCAGTTACGGTTCACCCTCTGGCGGCTACACCTTC	-	-	TRBV6-2/TRBV6-3	TRBJ1-2
CASSLNQGTLYNSPLHF	TGTGCCAGCAGCTTAAACCAGGGGACCCTATATAATTCACCCCTCCACTTT	-	-	TRBV7-2	TRBJ1-6
CASSRTNSYEQYF	TGTGCCAGCAGTCGAACAAACTCCTACGAGCAGTACTTC	-	-	TRBV6-2/TRBV6-3	TRBJ2-7
CASSMEGFGYGYTF	TGTGCCAGCAGCATGGAGGGGTTCGGCTATGGCTACACCTTC	-	-	TRBV7-3	TRBJ1-2
CASSPRDRGDGEQYF	TGTGCCAGCAGCCCTCGAGACCGCGGGGACGGGGAGCAGTACTTC	-	-	TRBV4-2	TRBJ2-7
CASSSTDTTNEKLFF	TGTGCCAGCAGCTCGACAGATACAACTAATGAAAAACTGTTTTTT	-	-	TRBV5-8	TRBJ1-4
CATGQLNTEAFF	TGTGCCACAGGACAGTTAAACACTGAAGCTTTCTTT	-	-	TRBV5-4	TRBJ1-1
CASSHTAGPYEQYF	TGTGCCAGCAGCCACACCGCGGGGCCCTACGAGCAGTACTTC	-	once	TRBV3-1/TRBV3-2	TRBJ2-7
CASSHDTTSGKETQYF	TGCGCCAGCAGCCACGATACGACTAGCGGCAAAGAGACCCAGTACTTC	TRBD2	once	TRBV4-3	TRBJ2-5
CASSSGRRVTEAFF	TGTGCCAGCAGCTCCGGACGGAGGGTCACTGAAGCTTTCTTT	-	-	TRBV7-2	TRBJ1-1
CASSHGGRQPQHF	TGTGCCAGCAGCCACGGAGGTCGGCAGCCCCAGCATTTT	-	-	TRBV3-1/TRBV3-2	TRBJ1-5
CSHSTGSGNTIYF	TGCAGCCACAGTACAGGATCTGGAAACACCATATATTTT	-	-	TRBV29-1	TRBJ1-3
CASSLHESTEAFF	TGTGCCAGCAGTCTTCACGAGAGCACTGAAGCTTTCTTT	-	-	TRBV6-5	TRBJ1-1
CASSLQTRGVQSPLHSSTNEKLFF	TGTGCCAGCAGCCTCCAAACCAGGGGGGTTCAATCACCTCTACACTCTTCAACTAATGAAAAACTGTTTTTT	TRBD1	-	TRBV3-1/TRBV3-2	TRBJ1-4
CASSAGTGDRGYTF	TGTGCCAGCAGCGCGGGGACAGGGGATCGTGGCTACACCTTC	TRBD1	-	TRBV13	TRBJ1-2
CSASRGTFYEQYF	TGCAGTGCTAGTCGTGGGACTTTTTACGAGCAGTACTTC	-	-	TRBV20-1	TRBJ2-7
CAWSMGQGDTEAFF	TGTGCCTGGAGTATGGGCCAGGGGGACACTGAAGCTTTCTTT	TRBD1	-	TRBV30	TRBJ1-1
CASSSNHGLAGIYEQFF	TGTGCCAGCAGTTCGAACCACGGACTAGCGGGAATCTATGAGCAGTTCTTC	TRBD2	-	TRBV6-2/TRBV6-3	TRBJ2-1
CASSSLVYETQYF	TGTGCCAGCAGCTCCCTAGTTTATGAGACCCAGTACTTC	-	once	TRBV7-2	TRBJ2-5
CAWSPPRGPGNTIYF	TGTGCCTGGAGTCCCCCGAGGGGGCCTGGAAACACCATATATTTT	TRBD1	-	TRBV30	TRBJ1-3
CASSGYGQGPNSPLHF	TGCGCCAGCAGCGGATACGGACAGGGCCCGAATTCACCCCTCCACTTT	TRBD1	-	TRBV4-3	TRBJ1-6
CASSPTVDTEAFF	TGTGCCAGCAGCCCGACAGTTGACACTGAAGCTTTCTTT	-	-	TRBV12-3/TRBV12-4	TRBJ1-1
CASSEGLQGAYSNQPQHF	TGTGCCAGCAGTGAAGGTCTCCAGGGGGCCTATAGCAATCAGCCCCAGCATTTT	TRBD1	once	TRBV6-1	TRBJ1-5
CASSSVTGYQETQYF	TGTGCCAGCAGCAGCGTCACAGGTTATCAAGAGACCCAGTACTTC	-	-	TRBV28	TRBJ2-5
CASSVGGSNTEAFF	TGTGCCAGCAGCGTAGGCGGCAGCAACACTGAAGCTTTCTTT	-	-	TRBV9	TRBJ1-1